The rows below give T cell receptor beta chains drawn from one sample of a study of graft-versus-host responses after intestinal transplantation. Libraries were prepared by immunoSEQ multiplex PCR; TCRdb keeps only in-frame clonotypes and omits some of them. The table lists 70,000 to 95,000 clones, about 93% of them singletons, with around 1.1% in the top ten. These TCRs are of unknown antigen specificity. Sequencing used unstimulated CD8+ T cells sorted from spleen or lymph node cells, obtained before transplant. The receptors come from a human donor who was the organ donor for an intestinal transplant. CDR3s include the opening cysteine and the closing phenylalanine or tryptophan. A D gene is named only where the DNA matches it firmly.

>TRBV2|TRBD1|16|TRBJ2-2
TGTGCCAGCAGAGTTAGACAGGGCTTAAGGACCGGGGAGCTGTTTTTT
CASRVRQGLRTGELFF
>TRBV4-3|TRBD2|15|TRBJ2-1
TGCGCCAGCAGCCAAGGGGTCAGCGGGAGGGGTGAGCAGTTCTTC
CASSQGVSGRGEQFF
>TRBV6-5|.|12|TRBJ1-4
TGTGCCAGCAGGGGCGCCGGAGAAAAACTGTTTTTT
CASRGAGEKLFF
>TRBV6-5|.|12|TRBJ2-1
TGTGCCAGCAGCAAAGGAGGGGTCGAGCAGTTCTTC
CASSKGGVEQFF
>TRBV6-5|TRBD2|14|TRBJ2-5
TGTGCCAGCAGCCTCGGGGGGGTCGGAGAGACCCAGTACTTC
CASSLGGVGETQYF
>TRBV5-4|.|14|TRBJ2-7
TGTGCCAGCAGCTTCTGGTTAGTCCCCTACGAGCAGTACTTC
CASSFWLVPYEQYF
>TRBV9|TRBD2|15|TRBJ2-7
TGTGCCAGCAGCGCAGGCTCTAGCGGATCCTACGAGCAGTACTTC
CASSAGSSGSYEQYF
>TRBV27|.|15|TRBJ1-1
TGTGCCAGCTGGAGATGGCCAGGGATGAACACTGAAGCTTTCTTT
CASWRWPGMNTEAFF
>TRBV5-4|.|15|TRBJ1-1
TGTGCCAGCAGCTTGGGGGGGGGCGGGAACACTGAAGCTTTCTTT
CASSLGGGGNTEAFF
>TRBV2|TRBD1|16|TRBJ2-3
TGTGCCAGCAGTGAAGGGACAGGGTTCCGCACAGATACGCAGTATTTT
CASSEGTGFRTDTQYF
>TRBV20-1|.|9|TRBJ1-1
TGCAGTGCTTCCCATGAAGCTTTCTTT
CSASHEAFF
>TRBV11-2|.|14|TRBJ1-3
TGTGCCAGCAGCTCGGTTAGGGACATCGACACCATATATTTT
CASSSVRDIDTIYF
>TRBV6-6|.|15|TRBJ1-1
TGTGCCACCCTGACGGGGCGGGATCCGAACACTGAAGCTTTCTTT
CATLTGRDPNTEAFF
>TRBV29-1|.|12|TRBJ1-4
TGCAGCGTTCCCTCCGGGGGGGCTGGACTGTTTTTT
CSVPSGGAGLFF
>TRBV28|.|14|TRBJ2-4
TGTGCCAGCAGTTCCGGGGGAGCCAAAAACATTCAGTACTTC
CASSSGGAKNIQYF
>TRBV15|.|15|TRBJ2-7
TGTGCCACCAGCAGATCCTTATCTAGCAGCTACGAGCAGTACTTC
CATSRSLSSSYEQYF